This T cell receptor (beta chain) was retrieved from a study of identical twins. The V and J ends lost 1 base and 0 bases respectively, with 10 bases between them. Germline V gene lookup returns CDR1 MGHRA and CDR2 YSYEKL. The CDR3 totals 16 residues. Template switching (which added a universal primer site) was used, and cDNA carried unique molecular identifiers. One entry per CDR3 protein results from TCRdb running MiXCR on the 5' RACE reads. Of 700,000 to 950,000 distinct CDR3 sequences in the sample, around 12% were seen once. The sample was also reused in another study, on yellow fever vaccine responses in identical twins.

The clonotype originates from a woman aged 18-29 years in good health. The chain carries TRBV4-1 and TRBJ1-5; D is ambiguous. Sequencing was performed on PBMCs. CDR3 DNA sequence: TGCGCCAGCAGCCAAGTTTGGGTGACTAGCAATCAGCCCCAGCATTTT. Protein product: CASSQVWVTSNQPQHF.